This entry lists 3 T cell receptor beta chains sequenced from one sample in a study of T cells in tumors after PD-1 blockade. TCRdb's copy holds only in-frame clones and misses some; the assay was immunoSEQ multiplex PCR. In the table there are about 59,000 clones, over 75% of which are singletons. The sample here was PBMCs, taken before anti-PD-1 treatment. These receptors were taken from a human donor with basal cell carcinoma.

This chain connects TRBV19 to TRBJ2-6; D is perhaps TRBD1 (6 bases). Trimming cost V 3 bases and J 4 bases, with 13 bases left between them. Germline loops: CDR1 LNHDA, CDR2 SQIVND (reference sequence). The CDR3 is made up of 16 amino acids. CDR3 amino acids: CASSILTGPGANVLTF. CDR3 nucleotides: TGTGCCAGTAGTATCCTGACAGGCCCAGGGGCCAACGTCCTGACTTTC. Variable domain in full (rest from reference TRBV19 and TRBJ2-6): DGGITQSPKYLFRKEGQNVTLSCEQNLNHDAMYWYRQDPGQGLRLIYYSQIVNDFQKGDIAEGYSVSREKKESFPLTVTSAQKNPTAFYLCASSILTGPGANVLTFGAGSRLTVL.

The chain uses TRBV3-1 (or the pseudogene TRBV3-2) and TRBJ2-1; TRBD2 aligns across 9 bases. J was trimmed by 5 bases and V by 6 bases; bases with no gene match: 11. CDR3 size: 16 residues. CDR1 is LGHDT, CDR2 YNNKEL, per germline (reference sequence). The CDR3 reads CASRPRRAGGDNEQFF. For the CDR3, the DNA is TGTGCCAGCAGACCACGCAGGGCGGGGGGGGACAATGAGCAGTTCTTC.

J is TRBJ1-2 and V is TRBV11-3; 7 positions match TRBD1. The CDR3 is 15 amino acids. CDR1 and CDR2 (germline): SGHNT, YENEEA. V was clipped by 1 base and J by 2 bases; unmatched bases: 4. As DNA, the CDR3 is TGTGCCAGCAGCTTAGCGGGCAGGGGGAACTATGGCTACACCTTC. It is translated as CASSLAGRGNYGYTF.